These T cell receptor beta chains were read from a single sample in a study of regulatory T cells in long-lasting Graves disease. TCRdb redid the calling of the multiplex PCR reads with MiXCR, one entry per CDR3 protein. The profile shows some 280,000 distinct CDR3 sequences, around a fifth of them singletons. Material: peripheral blood mononuclear cells (PBMCs), obtained when the disease was refractory, from a patient treated with antithyroid drugs. The receptor set was obtained from a female donor with Graves disease. CDR3s include the opening cysteine and the closing phenylalanine or tryptophan. A D gene is named only where the DNA matches it firmly. Rows give clone size only sometimes, using once, few, many, or a class for an expanded clone.

>-|15|TRBD2|TRBJ2-3|TRBV3-1
CASSPGLAGTDTQYF
TGTGCCAGCAGCCCGGGACTAGCGGGAACAGATACGCAGTATTTT
>many|15|-|TRBJ2-5|TRBV28
CASSPGWTVRETQYF
TGTGCCAGCAGTCCAGGGTGGACTGTGAGGGAGACCCAGTACTTC
>few|12|-|TRBJ1-5|TRBV20-1
CSAWDGLRPQHF
TGCAGTGCTTGGGACGGTCTGAGGCCCCAGCATTTT
>-|14|-|TRBJ2-7|TRBV7-6
CASSLGTETYEQYF
TGTGCCAGCAGCTTAGGGACAGAGACCTACGAGCAGTACTTC
>many|13|-|TRBJ1-6|TRBV2
CASTPGPNSPLHF
TGTGCCAGCACTCCAGGGCCGAATTCACCCCTCCACTTT
>many|14|TRBD2|TRBJ2-7|TRBV28
CASSTGTSNHEQYF
TGTGCCAGCAGTACCGGGACTAGTAATCACGAGCAGTACTTC
>-|15|-|TRBJ1-1|TRBV7-9
CASSAPGPRNTEAFF
TGTGCCAGCAGCGCACCGGGACCCAGAAACACTGAAGCTTTCTTT
>few|19|TRBD2|TRBJ2-3|TRBV3-1
CASSQDESRASGSTDTQYF
TGTGCCAGCAGCCAAGATGAATCTCGGGCTAGCGGGAGCACAGATACGCAGTATTTT
>few|16|TRBD2|TRBJ2-1|TRBV7-6
CASSLTGLAGEDEQFF
TGTGCCAGCAGCTTAACGGGACTAGCGGGAGAAGATGAGCAGTTCTTC
>-|15|TRBD1|TRBJ1-2|TRBV28
CASSFRDRQNYGYTF
TGTGCCAGCAGTTTCCGGGACAGACAGAACTATGGCTACACCTTC
>-|15|-|TRBJ1-5|TRBV20-1
CSARDRSRGNQPQHF
TGCAGTGCTAGAGATAGGTCCAGGGGCAATCAGCCCCAGCATTTT
>few|15|TRBD1|TRBJ1-4|TRBV4-1
CASSRQGYMGEKLFF
TGCGCCAGCAGCCGACAGGGCTATATGGGTGAAAAACTGTTTTTT
>few|14|-|TRBJ2-7|TRBV10-3
CAIRRASESYEQYF
TGTGCCATCAGAAGGGCTAGCGAATCCTACGAGCAGTACTTC
>many|13|-|TRBJ1-2|TRBV6-1
CASSRDEEYGYTF
TGTGCCAGCAGCCGGGATGAAGAGTATGGCTACACCTTC
>few|17|-|TRBJ2-7|TRBV7-9
CASSPQLGLDYYYEQYF
TGTGCCAGCAGCCCCCAGCTGGGTTTGGACTACTACTACGAGCAGTACTTC
>few|15|-|TRBJ1-5|TRBV20-1
CSASSGSFGDQPQHF
TGCAGTGCTAGCTCAGGGTCGTTCGGCGATCAGCCCCAGCATTTT
>many|15|-|TRBJ2-7|TRBV28
CASSPWGGSYYEQYF
TGTGCCAGCAGTCCCTGGGGGGGCTCATACTACGAGCAGTACTTC
>few|15|-|TRBJ1-6|TRBV7-9
CASSVGNSYNSPLHF
TGTGCCAGCAGCGTGGGGAACTCCTATAATTCACCCCTCCACTTT
>-|14|-|TRBJ1-3|TRBV18
CASSPIQAGNTIYF
TGTGCCAGCTCACCAATACAGGCTGGAAACACCATATATTTT
>few|13|-|TRBJ1-6|TRBV27
CASSLWGRSPLHF
TGTGCCAGCAGTTTATGGGGCCGGTCACCCCTCCACTTT
>many|14|-|TRBJ2-5|TRBV12-3/TRBV12-4
CASSLQDNQETQYF
TGTGCCAGCAGTTTACAGGACAACCAAGAGACCCAGTACTTC
>-|14|TRBD1|TRBJ2-3|TRBV27
CASTGGASTDTQYF
TGTGCCAGCACAGGGGGCGCGAGCACAGATACGCAGTATTTT
>-|16|-|TRBJ2-7|TRBV28
CASSLQGDSLAYEQYF
TGTGCCAGCAGTTTACAGGGGGACTCCCTAGCCTACGAGCAGTACTTC
>few|17|-|TRBJ1-1|TRBV3-1
CASSQDPLSLRVAEAFF
TGTGCCAGCAGCCAAGATCCTCTGTCCCTCCGGGTGGCTGAAGCTTTCTTT
>few|18|TRBD2|TRBJ2-5|TRBV24-1
CATGVLGLAGGADETQYF
TGTGCCACCGGAGTTCTTGGACTAGCGGGAGGAGCGGACGAGACCCAGTACTTC
>few|12|-|TRBJ2-7|TRBV6-2/TRBV6-3
CASSGTPYERYF
TGTGCCAGCAGTGGTACCCCTTACGAGCGGTACTTC
>many|11|-|TRBJ1-4|TRBV20-1
CSAEVGGKLFF
TGCAGTGCAGAGGTTGGGGGAAAACTGTTTTTT
>-|15|TRBD1|TRBJ1-3|TRBV4-3
CASSHRPGQGNTIYF
TGCGCCAGCAGCCACCGACCGGGACAGGGAAACACCATATATTTT
>few|14|-|TRBJ2-5|TRBV7-6
CASSSLRGKETQYF
TGTGCCAGCAGCTCCCTAAGGGGGAAGGAGACCCAGTACTTC
>few|17|TRBD2|TRBJ2-5|TRBV7-2
CASSPERGRAVVETQYF
TGTGCCAGCAGCCCAGAGAGAGGGAGGGCCGTAGTAGAGACCCAGTACTTC
>-|18|-|TRBJ2-5|TRBV24-1
CATSDSKAGVAQQETQYF
TGTGCCACCAGTGATTCGAAAGCCGGGGTAGCCCAACAAGAGACCCAGTACTTC
>-|17|TRBD2|TRBJ2-7|TRBV7-2
CASSLSGTSERVPEQYF
TGTGCCAGCAGCTTGTCCGGGACTAGCGAACGAGTGCCAGAGCAGTACTTC
>-|17|-|TRBJ1-6|TRBV5-6
CASRHLRGGRPNSPLHF
TGTGCCAGCAGGCATCTGAGGGGGGGGCGTCCCAATTCACCCCTCCACTTT
>-|15|-|TRBJ2-5|TRBV4-3
CASSQDRGRQETQYF
TGCGCCAGCAGCCAAGACAGGGGGAGGCAAGAGACCCAGTACTTC
>many|13|-|TRBJ1-1|TRBV7-3
CASSLRMNTEAFF
TGTGCCAGCAGCCTCAGGATGAACACTGAAGCTTTCTTT
>-|13|TRBD2|TRBJ2-1|TRBV6-1
CATGRSSYNEQFF
TGTGCTACCGGGAGGAGCTCCTACAATGAGCAGTTCTTC
>-|13|-|TRBJ2-7|TRBV6-1
CASRGFSSYEQYF
TGTGCCAGCAGGGGTTTTAGCTCCTACGAGCAGTACTTC
>-|12|-|TRBJ2-2|TRBV12-3/TRBV12-4
CASSSRVGELFF
TGTGCCAGCAGTTCCAGGGTTGGGGAGCTGTTTTTT
>many|12|-|TRBJ1-2|TRBV10-3
CAISRENYGYTF
TGTGCCATCAGCCGAGAGAACTATGGCTACACCTTC
>-|16|TRBD1|TRBJ2-5|TRBV4-1
CASSQDTGQGLETQYF
TGCGCCAGCAGCCAAGATACGGGACAGGGGTTGGAGACCCAGTACTTC
>many|14|-|TRBJ1-5|TRBV28
CASSRGLGNQPQHF
TGTGCCAGCAGTCGAGGGTTAGGCAATCAGCCCCAGCATTTT
>many|15|TRBD1|TRBJ2-7|TRBV11-2
CASSYGTGEAYEQYF
TGTGCCAGCAGCTACGGGACAGGGGAAGCCTACGAGCAGTACTTC
>many|13|TRBD2|TRBJ2-7|TRBV20-1
CSVPTSPSYEQYF
TGCAGTGTACCGACTAGCCCTTCCTACGAGCAGTACTTC
>few|15|TRBD1|TRBJ2-7|TRBV11-2
CASSLAGGRSYEQYF
TGTGCCAGCAGCTTAGCAGGGGGACGCTCCTACGAGCAGTACTTC
>-|16|-|TRBJ1-4|TRBV7-2
CASSLRRTDYNEKLFF
TGTGCCAGCAGCTTACGCCGGACAGACTACAATGAAAAACTGTTTTTT
>-|20|TRBD2|TRBJ2-7|TRBV5-1
CASSLGVVAGGVGLAYEQYF
TGCGCCAGCAGCTTGGGAGTCGTTGCGGGAGGCGTGGGTTTGGCCTACGAGCAGTACTTC
>many|12|-|TRBJ1-1|TRBV18
CASSLRDTEAFF
TGTGCCAGCTCACTAAGGGATACTGAAGCTTTCTTT
>-|14|-|TRBJ1-1|TRBV5-5
CASEPGYMNTEAFF
TGTGCCAGCGAACCCGGGTATATGAACACTGAAGCTTTCTTT
>few|15|TRBD2|TRBJ2-1|TRBV18
CASSSGTSGYNEQFF
TGTGCCAGCTCATCCGGGACTAGCGGTTACAATGAGCAGTTCTTC
>many|14|TRBD1|TRBJ2-5|TRBV2
CASNPTGGLETQYF
TGTGCCAGCAACCCTACAGGGGGCTTGGAGACCCAGTACTTC
>many|14|-|TRBJ1-2|TRBV7-2
CASSLEGQTYGYTF
TGTGCCAGCAGCCTGGAAGGACAGACCTATGGCTACACCTTC
>-|17|-|TRBJ2-2|TRBV29-1
CSVEDAKYRGNTGELFF
TGCAGCGTTGAAGACGCTAAGTACCGGGGGAACACCGGGGAGCTGTTTTTT
>-|14|TRBD1|TRBJ2-7|TRBV9
CASNPGGQDYEQYF
TGTGCCAGCAACCCAGGGGGACAAGACTACGAGCAGTACTTC
>-|15|TRBD2|TRBJ2-1|TRBV6-1
CASSKPGLGYDEQFF
TGTGCCAGCAGCAAACCGGGACTAGGGTATGATGAGCAGTTCTTC
>many|16|TRBD1|TRBJ2-5|TRBV12-3/TRBV12-4
CASSAPRRQGVETQYF
TGTGCCAGCAGTGCCCCCCGGAGACAGGGTGTCGAGACCCAGTACTTC
>many|14|-|TRBJ1-4|TRBV20-1
CSVGLVPPNEKLFF
TGCAGTGTTGGACTAGTGCCGCCTAATGAAAAACTGTTTTTT
>-|13|-|TRBJ2-5|TRBV15
CATRDGGKETQYF
TGTGCCACCCGGGACGGTGGGAAGGAGACCCAGTACTTC
>many|11|-|TRBJ2-7|TRBV28
CASSLPPEQYF
TGTGCCAGCAGTTTACCCCCCGAGCAGTACTTC